The 10 T cell receptor beta chains below come from one sample, sequenced in a study of T cell responses to AZD1222 COVID-19 vaccine. Assay: immunoSEQ multiplex PCR; the TCRdb copy retains only in-frame clones and omits some. The sample includes about 120,000 clones, approximately 92% seen only once; the top ten take roughly 4.2%. Specimen: peripheral blood, collected 28 days after the second dose of the MenACWY control vaccine. All receptors derive from an adult who received the MenACWY meningococcal vaccine as a control.

This clone was seen a single time. V is TRBV7-9 and J is TRBJ1-4; tentatively, D is TRBD1 (6 bases). V lost 7 bases and J lost 10, with 13 bases in between. The V gene's germline CDR1 is SEHNR and CDR2 FQNEAQ (reference sequence). The CDR3 spans 12 residues. CDR3 nucleotide sequence: TGTGCCAGCACTTTGGGGGGCGGAAAACTGTTTTTT. Protein: CASTLGGGKLFF.

V and J are TRBV5-5 and TRBJ2-3; D could derive from TRBD1 or TRBD2 (5 bases each). The CDR3 covers 16 residues. CDR1 is SGHKS and CDR2 is YYEKEE in the germline V gene (reference sequence). The V and J ends lost 1 base and 0 bases respectively, with 12 bases between them. The CDR3 sequence is CASSLPGSSSTDTQYF. CDR3 nucleotide sequence: TGTGCCAGCAGCTTGCCAGGGAGCAGTAGCACAGATACGCAGTATTTT. The variable domain in full, with the rest retrieved from reference TRBV5-5 and TRBJ2-3, is DAGVTQSPTHLIKTRGQQVTLRCSPISGHKSVSWYQQVLGQGPQFIFQYYEKEERGRGNFPDRFSARQFPNYSSELNVNALLLGDSALYLCASSLPGSSSTDTQYFGPGTRLTVL.

This clone showed up just a few times. The chain combines TRBV18 with TRBJ2-5; 10 bases line up with TRBD1. The CDR3 is 14 residues long. The J segment lost 3 bases and the V segment lost 3 bases, leaving 1 base of the junction unmatched. Germline V gene sequence: CDR1 KGHSH, CDR2 LQKENI. The CDR3 nucleotides read TGTGCCAGCTCACCTGGGACAGGGGAAGAGACCCAGTACTTC. This codes for CASSPGTGEETQYF.

The chain joins TRBV7-9 to TRBJ2-1, with TRBD2 as a possible D gene (5 bases). Germline CDR1 and CDR2: SEHNR and FQNEAQ (reference sequence). The CDR3 spans 15 residues. V was clipped by 3 bases and J by 6 bases, with 15 bases between them. The CDR3 protein is CASSFLTRESNEQFF. CDR3 in DNA: TGTGCCAGCAGCTTCCTTACACGGGAAAGCAATGAGCAGTTCTTC.

This chain connects TRBV5-6 to TRBJ2-3; D not certain. The CDR3 is made up of 12 amino acids. V was cut by 4 bases and J by 3 bases, with 6 bases left in between. CDR1 SGHDT and CDR2 YYEEEE come from the germline V gene. The CDR3 nucleotides read TGTGCCAGCAGCCCCAGGACAGATACGCAGTATTTT. Translated: CASSPRTDTQYF.

The CDR3 loop is CASTSGGDRASYGYTF. The CDR3 DNA follows: TGTGCCAGCACCTCGGGAGGGGACAGGGCTTCCTATGGCTACACCTTC. V gene TRBV28 combines with J gene TRBJ1-2, with 9 positions matching TRBD1. This CDR3 region has 16 residues. V dropped 7 bases and J dropped 4; count of bases not matched to a gene: 13. In germline, CDR1 is MDHEN, CDR2 SYDVKM.

Only one count was recorded for this clone. This chain uses TRBV28 with TRBJ2-5; D perhaps matches TRBD2 (7 bases). Trimming shortened V by 8 bases and J by 5 bases, and 12 bases separated the two germline ends. From germline, CDR1 is MDHEN and CDR2 SYDVKM. The length of the CDR3 is 12 residues. CDR3: CASAGGLETQYF. The CDR3 region has the DNA TGTGCCAGCGCCGGGGGGCTGGAGACCCAGTACTTC.

The chain uses TRBV9 and TRBJ2-2; TRBD1 might be the D (6 bases). Between the trimmed V and J ends, which lost 0 bases and 4 bases, there was a span of 10 bases. The CDR3 is made up of 15 amino acids. CDR1 is SGDLS and CDR2 is YYNGEE in the germline V gene. The CDR3 reads CASSVGTAATGELFF. CDR3 DNA: TGTGCCAGCAGCGTAGGGACAGCCGCCACCGGGGAGCTGTTTTTT.

Of note for this clone: The identical CDR3 is also encoded by other nucleotide sequences in the sample. V and J are TRBV28 and TRBJ1-2; D may be TRBD1 (5 bases). V was clipped by 5 bases and J by 2 bases, with 9 bases between them. The CDR3 length is 13 residues. From germline, CDR1 is MDHEN and CDR2 SYDVKM. The CDR3: CASSPGRNYGYTF. In DNA, the CDR3 is TGTGCCAGCAGTCCAGGGAGGAACTATGGCTACACCTTC.

Comments on this clone: Other DNA sequences in this specimen translate into the identical CDR3. The rearrangement joins TRBV7-2 to TRBJ1-4, with D possibly matching TRBD1 (5 bases). From germline, CDR1 is SGHTA and CDR2 FQGNSA. V was clipped by 1 base and J by 0 bases, with 6 bases between them. This CDR3 is built from 15 residues. The DNA for the CDR3 is TGTGCCAGCAGCTTAGGACAGACAACTAATGAAAAACTGTTTTTT. As protein: CASSLGQTTNEKLFF.